Listed here are 10 T cell receptor beta chains from one sample, sequenced in a study of T-cell memory formation after mild COVID-19. A single record per CDR3 protein comes from TCRdb applying MiXCR to the 5' RACE reads. The sample comprises hundreds of thousands of distinct CDR3 sequences, over 15% of which are singletons, and roughly 21% rests with the top ten. Sequencing was carried out using PBMCs or a T cell subset sorted from them (not recorded which). These TCRs come from a man between 18 and 35 years old who had mild COVID-19 (a few samples of this study predate the infection). Cell type and time point are not known.

This clonotype was counted only a few times. The V call is TRBV14, the J call TRBJ2-3; D could derive from TRBD1 or TRBD2 (5 bases each). The CDR3 has 13 amino acids. Deletions cut 6 bases from V and 9 bases from J, with 16 bases between. CDR1 is SGHDN and CDR2 is FVKESK in the germline V gene. CDR3 in DNA: TGTGCCAGCAGTCGACCGGGGCCTCAGACGCAGTATTTT. Translation: CASSRPGPQTQYF.

In this sample, this clonotype turned up many times. The chain has TRBV20-1 and TRBJ2-1; tentatively, D is TRBD2 (6 bases). V lost 0 bases, J lost 2 bases, and 11 bases lay in between. CDR3 length: 15 residues. The germline V gene has CDR1 DFQATT and CDR2 SNEGSKA (reference sequence). The DNA of the CDR3 is TGCAGTGCTAGAGATAGGCAGCGGGCCTACAATGAGCAGTTCTTC. Protein product: CSARDRQRAYNEQFF.

J is TRBJ2-5 and V is TRBV4-2; 9 bases match TRBD2. The germline gives CDR1 LGHNA, CDR2 YNFKEQ. The CDR3 extends over 14 amino acids. With 4 bases clipped from V and 3 bases from J, the junction kept 3 bases outside the gene matches. This chain's CDR3 is CASSRLADKETQYF. CDR3 in DNA: TGTGCCAGCAGCCGACTAGCGGATAAAGAGACCCAGTACTTC.

This chain joins TRBV14 and TRBJ2-7; D unclear. With 0 bases removed from V and 4 bases from J, the gap between germline ends came to 7 bases. Germline values: CDR1 SGHDN, CDR2 FVKESK. This CDR3 has 13 amino acids. CDR3 in amino acids: CASSQEGPYEQYV. CDR3 DNA: TGTGCCAGCAGCCAAGAAGGCCCTTACGAGCAGTACGTC.

This clonotype came up a few times. The chain carries TRBV5-1 and TRBJ1-1; D is possibly TRBD1 (5 bases). Deletions cut 4 bases from V and 1 base from J, with 20 bases between. The CDR3 is 17 residues long. Germline V CDR1 and CDR2: SGHRS, YFSETQ. CDR3 DNA sequence: TGCGCCAGCAGCCGGGGGACCTGGATGGGCAGGAACACTGAAGCTTTCTTT. Protein sequence: CASSRGTWMGRNTEAFF. Using reference TRBV5-1 and TRBJ1-1 for the parts outside the CDR3, the full variable domain is KAGVTQTPRYLIKTRGQQVTLSCSPISGHRSVSWYQQTPGQGLQFLFEYFSETQRNKGNFPGRFSGRQFSNSRSEMNVSTLELGDSALYLCASSRGTWMGRNTEAFFGQGTRLTVV.

The sample holds a few counts of this clonotype. The J gene is TRBJ1-4, the V gene TRBV12-3 or TRBV12-4, with TRBD1 matching 9 bases. With V trimmed by 6 bases and J by 4 bases, 6 bases remained unmatched. The CDR3 extends over 15 amino acids. DNA for the CDR3: TGTGCCAGCAGGCCTCCGGGACAGGGTAATGAAAAACTGTTTTTT. Protein product: CASRPPGQGNEKLFF.

This chain links TRBV27 with TRBJ1-5; D might be TRBD1 (6 bases). From germline, CDR1 is MNHEY and CDR2 SMNVEV (reference sequence). The CDR3 runs to 14 residues. The V and J ends lost 4 bases and 3 bases respectively, with 10 bases between them. CDR3 in amino acids: CASSSTGFNQPQHF. The CDR3 bases are TGTGCCAGCAGTTCTACAGGGTTCAATCAGCCCCAGCATTTT.

V usage is TRBV24-1 and J usage is TRBJ2-3, with TRBD1 matching over 9 bases. The CDR3 runs to 15 residues. Germline CDR1 and CDR2: KGHDR and SFDVKD. V dropped 2 bases and J dropped 4; count of bases not matched to a gene: 3. The CDR3 sequence: CATSDSRQGADTQYF. As DNA, the CDR3 is TGTGCCACCAGTGATTCCAGACAGGGGGCAGATACGCAGTATTTT.

The rearrangement links TRBV12-3 or TRBV12-4 to TRBJ1-2; D might be TRBD1 (6 bases). The V and J ends lost 6 bases and 0 bases respectively, with 20 bases between them. CDR3 size: 17 residues. CDR3 sequence: CASRPHPRGLPNYGYTF. For the CDR3, the DNA is TGTGCCAGCAGACCGCACCCTCGGGGGCTCCCTAACTATGGCTACACCTTC.

This clonotype was observed at least ten times. The genes are TRBV7-9 and TRBJ2-3, with 7 bases that match TRBD1. Germline CDR1 reads SEHNR; CDR2 reads FQNEAQ (reference sequence). The CDR3 has 13 residues. With 2 bases clipped from V and 4 bases from J, the junction kept 0 bases outside the gene matches. As DNA, the CDR3 is TGTGCCAGCAGCTTAACAGGGGCAGATACGCAGTATTTT. It specifies CASSLTGADTQYF.